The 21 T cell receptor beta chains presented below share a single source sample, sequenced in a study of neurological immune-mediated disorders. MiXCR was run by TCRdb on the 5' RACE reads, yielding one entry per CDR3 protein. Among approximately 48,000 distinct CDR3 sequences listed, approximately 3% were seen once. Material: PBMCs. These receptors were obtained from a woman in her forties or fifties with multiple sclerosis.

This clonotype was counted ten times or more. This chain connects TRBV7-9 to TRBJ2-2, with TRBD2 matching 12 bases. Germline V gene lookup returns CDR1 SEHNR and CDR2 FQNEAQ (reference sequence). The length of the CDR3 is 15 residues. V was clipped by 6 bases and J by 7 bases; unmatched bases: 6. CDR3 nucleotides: TGTGCCAGCAGTCGACTAGCGGGAGTCATCGGGGAGCTGTTTTTT. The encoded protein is CASSRLAGVIGELFF. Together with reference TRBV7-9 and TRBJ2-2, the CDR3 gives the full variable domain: DTGVSQNPRHKITKRGQNVTFRCDPISEHNRLYWYRQTLGQGPEFLTYFQNEAQLEKSRLLSDRFSAERPKGSFSTLEIQRTEQGDSAMYLCASSRLAGVIGELFFGEGSRLTVL.

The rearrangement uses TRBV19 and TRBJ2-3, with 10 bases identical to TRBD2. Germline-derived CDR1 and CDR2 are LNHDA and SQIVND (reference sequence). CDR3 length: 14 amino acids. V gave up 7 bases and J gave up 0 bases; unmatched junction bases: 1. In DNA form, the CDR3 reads TGTGCCAGTAAACTAGCGGGGAGCACAGATACGCAGTATTTT. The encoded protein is CASKLAGSTDTQYF.

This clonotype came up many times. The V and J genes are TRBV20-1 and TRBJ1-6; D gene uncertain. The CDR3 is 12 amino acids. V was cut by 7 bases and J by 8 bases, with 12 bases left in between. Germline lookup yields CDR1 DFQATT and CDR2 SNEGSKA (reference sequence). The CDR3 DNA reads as TGCAGTGGAAGCAGGCCAGATTCACCCCTCCACTTT. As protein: CSGSRPDSPLHF.

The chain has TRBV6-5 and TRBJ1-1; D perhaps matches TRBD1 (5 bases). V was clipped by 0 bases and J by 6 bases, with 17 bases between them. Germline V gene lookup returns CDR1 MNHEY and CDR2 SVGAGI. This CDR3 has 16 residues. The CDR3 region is CASSYSGAGDQAEAFF. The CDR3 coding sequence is TGTGCCAGCAGTTACTCCGGGGCGGGCGATCAGGCTGAAGCTTTCTTT.

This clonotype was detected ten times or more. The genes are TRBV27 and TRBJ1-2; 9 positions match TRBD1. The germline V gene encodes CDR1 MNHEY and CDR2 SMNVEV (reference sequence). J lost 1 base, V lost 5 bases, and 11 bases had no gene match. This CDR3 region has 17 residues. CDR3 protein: CASSPIGTGPLNYGYTF. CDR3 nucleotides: TGTGCCAGCAGTCCCATTGGGACAGGGCCCCTTAACTATGGCTACACCTTC.

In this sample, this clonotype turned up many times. The CDR3 protein is CSANRQGQDTQYF. As DNA, the CDR3 is TGCAGTGCTAATAGACAGGGCCAAGATACGCAGTATTTT. V usage is TRBV20-1 and J usage is TRBJ2-3; 7 nucleotides line up with TRBD1. V lost 4 bases and J lost 5; bases outside the gene matches: 6. CDR1 DFQATT and CDR2 SNEGSKA come from the germline V gene (reference sequence). The CDR3 sequence is 13 residues long.

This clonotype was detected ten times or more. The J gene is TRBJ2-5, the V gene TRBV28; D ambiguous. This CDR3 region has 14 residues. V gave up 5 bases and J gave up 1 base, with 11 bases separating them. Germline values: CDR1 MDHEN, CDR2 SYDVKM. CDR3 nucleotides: TGTGCCAGCAGTACCCCGCAGGTCCAAGAGACCCAGTACTTC. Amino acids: CASSTPQVQETQYF.

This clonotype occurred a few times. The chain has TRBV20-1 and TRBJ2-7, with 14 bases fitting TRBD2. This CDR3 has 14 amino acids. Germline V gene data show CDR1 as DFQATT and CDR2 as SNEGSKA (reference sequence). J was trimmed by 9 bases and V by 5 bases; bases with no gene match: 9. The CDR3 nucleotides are TGCAGTGCTGGAGGGACTAGCGGGAGCCAAGCGCAGTACTTC. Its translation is CSAGGTSGSQAQYF.

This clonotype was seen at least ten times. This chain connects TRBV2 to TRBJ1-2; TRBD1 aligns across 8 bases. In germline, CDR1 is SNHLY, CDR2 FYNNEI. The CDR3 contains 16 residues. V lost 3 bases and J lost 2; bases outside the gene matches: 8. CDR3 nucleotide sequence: TGTGCCAGCAGTGACCCAGGAAGGACAGGGAACTATGGCTACACCTTC. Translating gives CASSDPGRTGNYGYTF.

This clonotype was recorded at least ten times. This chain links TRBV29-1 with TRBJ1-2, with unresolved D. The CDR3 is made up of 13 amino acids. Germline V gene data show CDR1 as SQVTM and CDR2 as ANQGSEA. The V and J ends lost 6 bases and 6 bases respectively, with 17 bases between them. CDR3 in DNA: TGCAGCGTGCGACGGGCCGCTTCAAATGGCTACACCTTC. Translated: CSVRRAASNGYTF.

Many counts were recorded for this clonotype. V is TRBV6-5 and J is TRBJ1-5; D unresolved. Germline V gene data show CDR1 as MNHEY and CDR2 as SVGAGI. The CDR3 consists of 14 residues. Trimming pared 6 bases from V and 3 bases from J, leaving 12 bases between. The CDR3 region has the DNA TGTGCCAGCAGGGGTCCTTGGGCCAATCAGCCCCAGCATTTT. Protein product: CASRGPWANQPQHF.

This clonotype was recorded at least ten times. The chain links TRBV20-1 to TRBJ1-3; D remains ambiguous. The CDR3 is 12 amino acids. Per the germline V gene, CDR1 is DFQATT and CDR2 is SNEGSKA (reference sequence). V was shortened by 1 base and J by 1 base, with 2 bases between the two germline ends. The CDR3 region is CSARGSGNTIYF. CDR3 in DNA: TGCAGTGCTAGAGGATCTGGAAACACCATATATTTT.

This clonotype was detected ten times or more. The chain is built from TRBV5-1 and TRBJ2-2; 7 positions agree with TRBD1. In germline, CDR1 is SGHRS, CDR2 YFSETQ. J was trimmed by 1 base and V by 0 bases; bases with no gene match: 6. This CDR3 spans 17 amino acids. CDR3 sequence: CASSLVPWTGNTGELFF. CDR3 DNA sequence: TGCGCCAGCAGCTTGGTTCCGTGGACAGGGAACACCGGGGAGCTGTTTTTT.

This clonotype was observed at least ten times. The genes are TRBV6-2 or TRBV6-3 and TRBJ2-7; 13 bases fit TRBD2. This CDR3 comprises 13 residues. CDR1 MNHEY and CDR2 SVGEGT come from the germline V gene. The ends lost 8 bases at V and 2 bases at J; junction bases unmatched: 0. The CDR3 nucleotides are TGTGCCAGCGGACTAGCGGGGGCCTACGAGCAGTACTTC. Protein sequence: CASGLAGAYEQYF.

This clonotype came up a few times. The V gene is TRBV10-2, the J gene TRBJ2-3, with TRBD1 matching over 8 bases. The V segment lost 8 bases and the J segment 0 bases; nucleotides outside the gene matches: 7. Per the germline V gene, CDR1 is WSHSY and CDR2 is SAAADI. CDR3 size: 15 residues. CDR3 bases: TGCGCCAGCTCCCACGGGACAGGTAGCACAGATACGCAGTATTTT. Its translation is CASSHGTGSTDTQYF.

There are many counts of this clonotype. CDR3 in DNA: TGTGCCAGCAGTTACTCGAGTAGGACAGGGGTGTACGAGCAGTACGTC. Translating gives CASSYSSRTGVYEQYV. This chain joins TRBV6-5 and TRBJ2-7; TRBD1 matches at 9 bases. Germline V gene sequence: CDR1 MNHEY, CDR2 SVGAGI. V lost 0 bases to trimming and J lost 4 bases; unmatched junction nucleotides: 7. The length of the CDR3 is 16 residues.

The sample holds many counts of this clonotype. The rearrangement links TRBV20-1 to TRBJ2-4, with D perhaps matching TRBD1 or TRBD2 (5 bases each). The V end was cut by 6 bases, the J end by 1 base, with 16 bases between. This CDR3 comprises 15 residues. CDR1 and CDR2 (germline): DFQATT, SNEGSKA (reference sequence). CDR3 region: CSAPHPGGAKNIQYF. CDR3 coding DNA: TGCAGTGCCCCGCACCCTGGGGGTGCCAAAAACATTCAGTACTTC.

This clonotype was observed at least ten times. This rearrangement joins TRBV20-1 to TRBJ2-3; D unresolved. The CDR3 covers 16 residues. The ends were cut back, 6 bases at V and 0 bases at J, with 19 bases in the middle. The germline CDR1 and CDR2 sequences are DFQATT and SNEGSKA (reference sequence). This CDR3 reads CSATSQGPPSTDTQYF. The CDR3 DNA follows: TGCAGTGCGACCTCTCAAGGACCCCCCAGCACAGATACGCAGTATTTT.

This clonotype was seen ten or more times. CDR3: CASSQPPGVAGARNNEQFF. The DNA for the CDR3 is TGTGCCAGCAGCCAACCCCCGGGGGTAGCGGGGGCCAGGAATAATGAGCAGTTCTTC. This chain joins TRBV3-1 and TRBJ2-1, with 9 bases fitting TRBD2. The CDR3 has 19 amino acids. Germline trimming cut 2 bases from V and 7 bases from J; bases unmatched to any gene: 18. The germline CDR1 and CDR2 sequences are LGHDT and YNNKEL (reference sequence).

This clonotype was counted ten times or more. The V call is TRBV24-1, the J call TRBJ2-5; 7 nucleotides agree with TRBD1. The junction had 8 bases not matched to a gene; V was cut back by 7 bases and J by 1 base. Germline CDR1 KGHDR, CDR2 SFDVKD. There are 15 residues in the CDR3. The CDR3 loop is CATSGTRDSQETQYF. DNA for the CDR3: TGTGCCACCAGCGGGACCCGGGACAGCCAAGAGACCCAGTACTTC.

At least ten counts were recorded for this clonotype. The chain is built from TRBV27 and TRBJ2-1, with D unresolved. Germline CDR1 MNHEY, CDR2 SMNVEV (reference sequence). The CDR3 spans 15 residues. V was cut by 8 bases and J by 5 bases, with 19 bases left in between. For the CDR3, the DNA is TGTGCCAGCCCACGAATCTTCGGTAGTCACAATGAGCAGTTCTTC. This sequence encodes CASPRIFGSHNEQFF.